The 17 T cell receptor beta chains in this list originate from one sample, sequenced in a study of T cells in Graves' hyperthyroidism and ophthalmopathy. RNA transcripts served as the template for amplifying TCR beta CDR3 regions. TCR CDR3 regions were first amplified by RT-PCR with HTBI primers. TCRdb re-called the multiplex PCR reads with MiXCR, one entry per CDR3 protein. The sample lists hundreds of thousands of distinct CDR3 sequences; 14% were seen once. Sequenced: blood. These receptors were taken from a woman younger than 45 with Graves' hyperthyroidism that later progressed to Graves' ophthalmopathy.

V is TRBV28 and J is TRBJ2-5; tentatively, D is TRBD2 (5 bases). This CDR3 contains 14 residues. Germline CDR1 is MDHEN and CDR2 is SYDVKM. The V end lost 5 bases, the J end lost 5 bases, and 15 bases lay between the germline ends. DNA for the CDR3: TGTGCCAGCAGTGCTTTGGTTTCGGGGGAGACCCAGTACTTC. It translates to CASSALVSGETQYF.

This clonotype has at least ten counts. V gene TRBV20-1 combines with J gene TRBJ2-7; D gene uncertain. CDR1 and CDR2 from the germline V gene are DFQATT and SNEGSKA (reference sequence). V lost 3 bases and J lost 0, with 15 bases in between. CDR3 length equals 15 residues. CDR3 in amino acids: CSARDAGSSSYEQYF. The CDR3 DNA reads as TGCAGTGCTAGGGACGCAGGATCGAGCTCCTACGAGCAGTACTTC.

The sample holds many counts of this clonotype. The chain recombines TRBV29-1 with TRBJ2-3; 10 bases are a match to TRBD1. V was pared by 6 bases and J by 1 base, with 7 bases of the junction left unmatched. This CDR3 spans 15 amino acids. Germline V lookup: CDR1 SQVTM, CDR2 ANQGSEA. The CDR3 protein is CSVETGGTGTDTQYF. CDR3 nucleotide sequence: TGCAGCGTAGAGACAGGGGGCACGGGCACAGATACGCAGTATTTT.

With regard to this clonotype: A single base separates this from a much larger clone, so it may be a read error. V usage is TRBV27 and J usage is TRBJ1-2, with TRBD1 matching 7 bases. Germline-derived CDR1 and CDR2 are MNHEY and SMNVEV (reference sequence). The CDR3 has 16 residues. V shed 9 bases and J 12 bases; nucleotides not matched to a gene: 25. CDR3 region: CASSPTPTGVLLGHTF. CDR3 DNA sequence: TGTGCCAGTTCCCCCACACCAACAGGGGTTCTACTCGGCCACACCTTC.

At least ten counts were recorded for this clonotype. The chain couples TRBV2 to TRBJ2-1; 12 bases line up with TRBD1. Germline V gene data show CDR1 as SNHLY and CDR2 as FYNNEI. The CDR3 spans 15 residues. The trim removed 10 bases at V and 7 bases at J, leaving 11 bases unmatched. The CDR3: CATIIRDRGRNEQFF. Here the CDR3 DNA reads TGTGCCACCATAATCAGGGACAGGGGGCGGAATGAGCAGTTCTTC.

This sequence joins TRBV7-9 and TRBJ2-6; D is uncertain. CDR1 is SEHNR and CDR2 is FQNEAQ in the germline V gene (reference sequence). Deletions cut 5 bases from V and 5 bases from J, with 13 bases between. The length of the CDR3 is 15 residues. CDR3 region: CASSPPAERANVLTF. The CDR3 nucleotides are TGTGCCAGCAGCCCGCCGGCGGAGCGGGCCAACGTCCTGACTTTC.

At least ten counts were recorded for this clonotype. The gene calls are TRBV10-3 and TRBJ2-5, with TRBD2 identical over 9 bases. V shed 7 bases, J shed 4 bases, and the junction held 4 bases outside the gene matches. The CDR3 spans 13 residues. Germline CDR1 is ENHRY and CDR2 is SYGVKD. The CDR3 is CAIKAAGGETQYF. CDR3 nucleotides: TGTGCCATCAAGGCAGCGGGAGGAGAGACCCAGTACTTC.

In regard to this clonotype: The final CDR3 position lacks the conserved phenylalanine or tryptophan, pointing to a likely read error. The rearrangement links TRBV14 to TRBJ2-7; D is uncertain. This CDR3 is 14 amino acids long. Trimming took 5 bases from V and 2 from J, leaving 13 bases between them. Germline loops: CDR1 SGHDN, CDR2 FVKESK. CDR3 sequence (DNA): TGTGCCAGCAGCTTCCACAGCCTAACCTACGAGCAGTACCTC. This gives the protein CASSFHSLTYEQYL.

J is TRBJ2-7 and V is TRBV29-1; D may correspond to TRBD1 or TRBD2 (5 bases each). The V gene's germline CDR1 is SQVTM and CDR2 ANQGSEA. V was shortened by 2 bases and J by 0 bases, with 8 bases between the two germline ends. The CDR3 spans 13 residues. CDR3 sequence reads: CSVEIGGSYEQYF. CDR3 nucleotide sequence: TGCAGCGTTGAAATTGGGGGCTCCTACGAGCAGTACTTC.

This clonotype was recorded at least ten times. The rearrangement links TRBV3-1 to TRBJ2-3; 16 nucleotides agree with TRBD2. The CDR3 contains 17 residues. From germline, CDR1 is LGHDT and CDR2 YNNKEL (reference sequence). Trimming cost V 0 bases and J 9 bases; bases outside gene matches: 6. CDR3 bases: TGTGCCAGCAGCCAAGAGCCACTGGGACTAGCGGGAGGGACGCAGTATTTT. Protein sequence: CASSQEPLGLAGGTQYF.

This clonotype was counted a few times. This rearrangement joins TRBV6-1 to TRBJ2-7, with 9 bases that match TRBD1. Per germline, CDR1 MNHNS and CDR2 SASEGT. Trimming at V came to 8 bases and at J to 2 bases, leaving 7 bases not matched to a gene. This CDR3 region has 14 residues. This CDR3 reads CASELQGATYEQYF. The DNA of the CDR3 is TGTGCCAGCGAATTACAGGGGGCAACCTACGAGCAGTACTTC.

In this sample, this clonotype turned up many times. The V call is TRBV10-3, the J call TRBJ2-5; D perhaps matches TRBD2 (5 bases). Trimming pared 11 bases from V and 5 bases from J, leaving 15 bases between. The CDR3 is 12 amino acids. The germline gives CDR1 ENHRY, CDR2 SYGVKD. CDR3 coding DNA: TGTGCCTCCAGCAGTCAGCGGGAGACCCAGTACTTC. It yields the protein CASSSQRETQYF.

In its sample, this clonotype was seen many times. The chain uses TRBV12-5 and TRBJ2-1; 12 bases align to TRBD2. CDR3 length: 15 residues. In germline, CDR1 is LGHNT, CDR2 FRNRAP. Trimming at V came to 1 base and at J to 8 bases, leaving 3 bases not matched to a gene. Here the CDR3 reads CASGLGLAGVDEQFF. The CDR3 DNA reads TGTGCTAGTGGTTTGGGACTAGCGGGAGTCGATGAGCAGTTCTTC. The full variable domain, rest sourced from reference TRBV12-5 and TRBJ2-1, is DARVTQTPRHKVTEMGQEVTMRCQPILGHNTVFWYRQTMMQGLELLAYFRNRAPLDDSGMPKDRFSAEMPDATLATLKIQPSEPRDSAVYFCASGLGLAGVDEQFFGPGTRLTVL.

There are a few counts of this clonotype. The chain employs TRBV4-3 and TRBJ1-3, with D uncertain. Trimming left V 1 base short and J 4 bases short, with 11 bases between. The CDR3 has 15 residues. From germline, CDR1 is LGHNA and CDR2 YSLEER. The chain's CDR3 is CASSQVAGSGNTIYF. The CDR3 DNA is TGCGCCAGCAGCCAAGTCGCCGGGTCCGGAAACACCATATATTTT.

The CDR3 reads CASSYDRGQLHNYGYTF. As DNA, the CDR3 is TGCGCCAGCAGCTACGACCGCGGACAGCTACATAACTATGGCTACACCTTC. The chain couples TRBV5-1 to TRBJ1-2; tentatively, D is TRBD1 (6 bases). Germline loops: CDR1 SGHRS, CDR2 YFSETQ. Trimming shortened V by 3 bases and J by 1 base, and 19 bases separated the two germline ends. The CDR3 has 17 amino acids.

There are many counts of this clonotype. The chain combines TRBV9 with TRBJ1-6, with 9 bases that match TRBD1. This CDR3 comprises 14 residues. Losses at the gene ends were 3 bases for V and 11 bases for J; bases not matched to a gene: 6. Germline-derived CDR1 and CDR2 are SGDLS and YYNGEE. In nucleotides, the CDR3 is TGTGCCAGCAGCGAACAGGGGGCGCTTCCACCCCTCCACTTT. This sequence encodes CASSEQGALPPLHF. The variable domain in full, completed from reference TRBV9 and TRBJ1-6, reads DSGVTQTPKHLITATGQRVTLRCSPRSGDLSVYWYQQSLDQGLQFLIQYYNGEERAKGNILERFSAQQFPDLHSELNLSSLELGDSALYFCASSEQGALPPLHFGNGTRLTVT.

Only one count was recorded for this clonotype. Germline and junction disagree at one end, which may indicate a read error. This rearrangement joins TRBV9 to TRBJ1-2; no reliable D call. The length of the CDR3 is 13 residues. In germline, CDR1 is SGDLS, CDR2 YYNGEE. CDR3 DNA: TGTGCCAGCAGCGCTCCAGCGGGGAATGGCCACACCTTC. It translates to CASSAPAGNGHTF.